This T cell receptor beta chain appears in the sequencing data of a study of blood T cell repertoires in COVID-19. Study-level information: COVID-19 samples, acute and convalescent, were from the United States, Italy and Spain. PBMCs, B-cell-depleted T cells, or T cells were the source of the cDNA or gDNA that made up the material.

Authors' data handling: For nucleated cells, counts were estimated from reference gene primer amplification. Libraries were prepared by immunoSEQ multiplex PCR; TCRdb keeps only in-frame clonotypes and omits some of them. V, J and clone size are those of that table, while D and trimming were read from the DNA. The sample includes about 150,000 clones, about four fifths of them seen just once. What was sequenced was peripheral blood. The sequence came from a woman at least 80 years old with acute or convalescent COVID-19.

The CDR3 nucleotides are TGTGCCAGCTCAGGTTTCGGGACAGGGGCCAATCAGCCCCAGCATTTT. It codes for CASSGFGTGANQPQHF. This chain links TRBV18 with TRBJ1-5; TRBD1 matches at 10 bases. Losses at the gene ends were 5 bases for V and 3 bases for J; bases not matched to a gene: 7. This CDR3 is 16 amino acids long. CDR1 and CDR2 from the germline V gene are KGHSH and LQKENI.